Listed below are T cell receptor beta chains from one sample, sequenced in a study of CD8 T cells in ankylosing spondylitis. From the 5' RACE reads, TCRdb called clonotypes with MiXCR, one entry per CDR3 protein. The repertoire consists of some 200,000 distinct CDR3 sequences, with roughly 26% occurring once and the leading ten covering under 7%. The sequenced sample was blood, either unsorted or a sorted T cell fraction (not recorded which). These receptors were collected from a male donor with ankylosing spondylitis or in good health (not recorded which). Each CDR3 is given without its conserved first and last residue. The order of the fields is V gene, J gene, CDR3 protein.

TRBV5-1	TRBJ2-7	ASSLKGTSGAYEQY
TRBV10-3	TRBJ2-6	AISEFGSPSGANVLT
TRBV12-3/TRBV12-4	TRBJ1-1	ASSRQMNTEAF
TRBV5-5	TRBJ2-1	ASSLEPSGRNYNEQF
TRBV29-1	TRBJ2-3	SVRGGTSGSTDTQY
TRBV5-6	TRBJ1-3	ASSFGPDSGNTIY
TRBV29-1	TRBJ1-1	SVTIDTLNTEAF
TRBV5-4	TRBJ2-3	ASSTQKAGWGSDTQY
TRBV9	TRBJ2-3	ASSAGQGADTQY
TRBV5-6	TRBJ2-1	ASSLGPGDAYNEQF
TRBV20-1	TRBJ2-3	SARRDTDTQY
TRBV29-1	TRBJ2-3	SAGTSGRWLPDTQY
TRBV20-1	TRBJ2-7	SARERAGSVYEQY
TRBV27	TRBJ2-1	ASSLARAYNEQF
TRBV6-1	TRBJ1-2	ASTTLGPGQGGYGYT
TRBV29-1	TRBJ1-1	SVFRKNTEAF
TRBV5-5	TRBJ2-7	ASSLRRDGREQY
TRBV29-1	TRBJ2-7	SVRGTGISYEQY
TRBV28	TRBJ2-7	ASSRDYQEQY
TRBV29-1	TRBJ1-1	SEQGGGAEAF
TRBV27	TRBJ2-5	ASRPGGVGETQY
TRBV4-2	TRBJ1-1	ASSQGTGVEAF
TRBV27	TRBJ2-2	ASSWTGSTGELF
TRBV18	TRBJ2-5	ASSPQGPYETQY
TRBV20-1	TRBJ1-1	SASMTGKHTEAF
TRBV29-1	TRBJ2-1	SVATSGVKYEQF
TRBV20-1	TRBJ1-2	SAPGGFSYGYT
TRBV29-1	TRBJ2-7	SVDVGLDEQY
TRBV20-1	TRBJ1-5	SASRGDQPQH
TRBV29-1	TRBJ2-5	SVDRMEETQY
TRBV6-6	TRBJ1-2	ASSSQGNYGYT
TRBV12-3/TRBV12-4	TRBJ2-6	ASSPGTGVTNVLT
TRBV7-8	TRBJ2-3	ASSFQDTQY
TRBV12-3/TRBV12-4	TRBJ2-7	ASSLGAEGPYEQY
TRBV12-3/TRBV12-4	TRBJ2-3	ASRSGLAGEADTQY
TRBV12-3/TRBV12-4	TRBJ2-1	ASSRQFSGEYNEQF
TRBV29-1	TRBJ1-1	SVAEDRLNTEAF
TRBV12-3/TRBV12-4	TRBJ1-4	ASSLMWANEKLF
TRBV11-3	TRBJ2-1	ASSLRGDEQF
TRBV6-1	TRBJ1-5	ASRRQGNQPQH
TRBV9	TRBJ2-1	ASSVTQRVDNEQF
TRBV5-1	TRBJ1-2	ASSSGRNYGYT
TRBV29-1	TRBJ2-5	SVKGLAGGFAETQY
TRBV5-1	TRBJ2-5	ASSSTGGPQETQY
TRBV5-1	TRBJ2-7	ASSLELQGYEQY
TRBV20-1	TRBJ2-2	SAISQSRAGELF
TRBV10-3	TRBJ1-6	ATGLGNSPLH
TRBV12-3/TRBV12-4	TRBJ2-1	ASRTVSGAFNEQF
TRBV7-6	TRBJ2-1	ASSLGAKKDRGNEQF
TRBV5-1	TRBJ2-3	ASSSMGRGTGSTDTQY
TRBV29-1	TRBJ1-1	SVGTGVNTEAF
TRBV29-1	TRBJ2-3	SVEVTGGTDTQY
TRBV5-1	TRBJ1-1	ASRPTGTGANEAF